Each of the 19 T cell receptor beta chains below was sequenced from the same sample in a study of long-term antiretroviral therapy in people with HIV. With survey level as its setting, the immunoSEQ assay was v3.0. Method: immunoSEQ multiplex PCR; TCRdb's copy keeps in-frame clones and lacks some. Of about 39,000 clones in the sample, about nine tenths were seen once. The source was unsorted PBMCs, collected 1.2 years after starting antiretroviral therapy. The receptors were sampled from a woman aged 50 to 60 with HIV.

The chain has TRBV18 and TRBJ1-1; 8 bases line up with TRBD1. This CDR3 comprises 14 residues. In germline, CDR1 is KGHSH, CDR2 LQKENI. V lost 3 bases to trimming and J lost 1 base; unmatched junction nucleotides: 1. CDR3 residues: CASSPGTGNTEAFF. The CDR3, as DNA: TGTGCCAGCTCACCCGGGACAGGGAACACTGAAGCTTTCTTT.

The rearrangement uses TRBV5-4 and TRBJ2-5; D is unclear. Between the trimmed V and J ends, which lost 3 bases and 1 base, there was a span of 7 bases. Germline values: CDR1 SGHNT, CDR2 YYREEE (reference sequence). The length of the CDR3 is 13 residues. The CDR3 bases are TGTGCCAGCAGCTCACAGCCCCAAGAGACCCAGTACTTC. It translates to CASSSQPQETQYF.

This chain joins TRBV19 and TRBJ2-5; 9 nucleotides align to TRBD2. CDR3 length: 17 amino acids. In germline, CDR1 is LNHDA, CDR2 SQIVND (reference sequence). V lost 4 bases to trimming and J lost 5 bases; unmatched junction nucleotides: 14. This CDR3 is CASSTPYAGGPGETQYF. For the CDR3, the DNA is TGTGCCAGTAGTACCCCTTATGCGGGGGGGCCCGGCGAGACCCAGTACTTC.

This chain uses TRBV4-1 with TRBJ2-2; possibly TRBD2 for D (5 bases). The germline V gene has CDR1 MGHRA and CDR2 YSYEKL. The CDR3 loop spans 15 amino acids. The ends were cut back, 7 bases at V and 4 bases at J, with 16 bases in the middle. CDR3 coding DNA: TGCGCCAGCACCCAGGAGGCGGCGGGCACCGGGGAGCTGTTTTTT. Amino acids: CASTQEAAGTGELFF.

In its sample, this clone was seen once. The J gene is TRBJ2-7, the V gene TRBV12-5; TRBD1 might be the D (6 bases). V lost 0 bases and J lost 0, with 12 bases in between. The germline gives CDR1 LGHNT, CDR2 FRNRAP. CDR3 length equals 16 residues. CDR3 DNA sequence: TGTGCTAGTGGTTTGGTATCGGGCAGGGGCTCCTACGAGCAGTACTTC. Protein: CASGLVSGRGSYEQYF.

The V and J genes are TRBV10-3 and TRBJ2-2, with 9 bases matching TRBD1. The CDR3 sequence is 15 residues long. V lost 6 bases and J lost 1; bases outside the gene matches: 3. Per the germline V gene, CDR1 is ENHRY and CDR2 is SYGVKD. CDR3 coding DNA: TGTGCCATCAGGGCGGGACAGGGGAACACCGGGGAGCTGTTTTTT. It codes for CAIRAGQGNTGELFF.

The chain carries TRBV6-5 and TRBJ1-2; maybe TRBD1 (5 bases). V was shortened by 0 bases and J by 8 bases, with 10 bases between the two germline ends. CDR3 size: 13 residues. The germline V gene has CDR1 MNHEY and CDR2 SVGAGI. CDR3 amino acids: CASSYSRVGGYTF. The CDR3, as DNA: TGTGCCAGCAGTTACTCCAGGGTGGGGGGCTACACCTTC.

The chain is built from TRBV15 and TRBJ2-2; 10 bases match TRBD1. Trimming removed 0 bases from V and 3 bases from J; junction bases left unmatched: 4. The CDR3 length is 17 residues. Per germline, CDR1 LNHNV and CDR2 YYDKDF (reference sequence). Written as DNA, the CDR3 is TGTGCCACCAGCAGAGATAAAGGGACAGGGGACACCGGGGAGCTGTTTTTT. Translated: CATSRDKGTGDTGELFF.

The chain links TRBV4-1 to TRBJ1-1; no clear D. The germline V gene encodes CDR1 MGHRA and CDR2 YSYEKL. The CDR3 totals 16 residues. V was pared by 5 bases and J by 0 bases, with 16 bases between. The CDR3 bases are TGCGCCAGCAGCGGGCCGAGAACCACCATGAACACTGAAGCTTTCTTT. Translation gives CASSGPRTTMNTEAFF.

This clone was observed once. V gene TRBV7-2 combines with J gene TRBJ1-2, with a possible D match to TRBD1 (6 bases). This CDR3 has 12 amino acids. Trimming took 5 bases from V and 6 from J, leaving 10 bases between them. The germline V gene has CDR1 SGHTA and CDR2 FQGNSA. This CDR3 is CASSGPGDGYTF. As DNA, the CDR3 is TGTGCCAGCAGCGGCCCAGGGGATGGCTACACCTTC.

This clone came up once. The chain joins TRBV30 to TRBJ2-7; TRBD1 is a possible D gene (7 bases). The CDR3 runs to 12 residues. CDR1 and CDR2 from the germline V gene are GTSNPN and SVGIG (reference sequence). V was trimmed by 2 bases and J by 5 bases, leaving 10 bases between them. Here the CDR3 reads CAWSQGGHEQYF. The CDR3 DNA reads TGTGCCTGGAGTCAGGGGGGCCACGAGCAGTACTTC.

This clone turned up a few times. V is TRBV9 and J is TRBJ2-3; 8 bases line up with TRBD2. The CDR3 runs 16 residues. The germline gives CDR1 SGDLS, CDR2 YYNGEE. V shed 0 bases and J 4 bases; nucleotides not matched to a gene: 7. This CDR3 reads CASSVEAAGGPDTQYF. CDR3 nucleotides: TGTGCCAGCAGCGTAGAAGCGGCGGGGGGCCCAGATACGCAGTATTTT.

The CDR3 DNA sequence: TGTGCCAGCAGCGTTAGCGGGGGGGCTCCCGGGGAGCTGTTTTTT. Translation gives CASSVSGGAPGELFF. The chain is built from TRBV9 and TRBJ2-2, with 11 nucleotides matching TRBD2. This CDR3 spans 15 amino acids. With V trimmed by 2 bases and J by 6 bases, 3 bases remained unmatched. The V gene's germline CDR1 is SGDLS and CDR2 YYNGEE.

The gene calls are TRBV21-1 and TRBJ1-5; TRBD1, as called in the table, went unchecked against the DNA. TRBV21-1 is designated a pseudogene. This CDR3 contains 14 residues. CDR3 residues: CASSKQGSRQPQHF. Written as DNA, the CDR3 is TGTGCCAGCAGCAAACAGGGGTCAAGACAGCCCCAGCATTTT.

This sequence joins TRBV4-1 and TRBJ1-5; no clear D gene. Germline V lookup: CDR1 MGHRA, CDR2 YSYEKL. The CDR3 covers 18 residues. The ends were cut back, 3 bases at V and 2 bases at J, with 20 bases in the middle. The CDR3 sequence: CASSQVDMGFAGNQPQHF. CDR3 nucleotides: TGCGCCAGCAGCCAGGTAGATATGGGATTTGCGGGCAATCAGCCCCAGCATTTT.

The chain joins TRBV30 to TRBJ1-2, with TRBD1 as a possible D gene (6 bases). The CDR3 length is 12 residues. Germline V gives CDR1 GTSNPN, CDR2 SVGIG (reference sequence). V lost 2 bases, J lost 7 bases, and 11 bases lay in between. The CDR3 nucleotides are TGTGCCTGGAGTATCACAGGGTCTGGCTACACCTTC. Protein sequence: CAWSITGSGYTF.

The chain joins TRBV5-1 to TRBJ2-1; 10 nucleotides match TRBD2. J gave up 5 bases and V 3 bases, and 5 bases lay outside the gene matches. CDR3 length: 15 amino acids. Per germline, CDR1 SGHRS and CDR2 YFSETQ. DNA for the CDR3: TGCGCCAGCAGCTCACAGCGGGGGGGCAACAATGAGCAGTTCTTC. This codes for CASSSQRGGNNEQFF.

This rearrangement joins TRBV11-2 to TRBJ1-1; D possibly corresponds to TRBD1 (5 bases). Germline CDR1 reads SGHAT; CDR2 reads FQNNGV. V lost 5 bases to trimming and J lost 0 bases, with 13 bases between them. This CDR3 has 15 residues. Here the CDR3 reads CASSPLNRMNTEAFF. CDR3 DNA: TGTGCCAGCAGCCCGTTGAACAGGATGAACACTGAAGCTTTCTTT. Full variable domain (outside the CDR3, taken from reference TRBV11-2 and TRBJ1-1): EAGVAQSPRYKIIEKRQSVAFWCNPISGHATLYWYQQILGQGPKLLIQFQNNGVVDDSQLPKDRFSAERLKGVDSTLKIQPAKLEDSAVYLCASSPLNRMNTEAFFGQGTRLTVV.

The CDR3 DNA sequence: TGTGCCAGCAGCTTAGGTCGAGGACAGGGGCCGAGGTACGAGCAGTACTTC. It specifies CASSLGRGQGPRYEQYF. This chain connects TRBV11-2 to TRBJ2-7; TRBD1 aligns across 9 bases. Germline trimming cut 1 base from V and 4 bases from J; bases unmatched to any gene: 11. Germline CDR1 reads SGHAT; CDR2 reads FQNNGV. The CDR3 totals 17 residues. The full variable domain, with the rest looked up from reference TRBV11-2 and TRBJ2-7, is EAGVAQSPRYKIIEKRQSVAFWCNPISGHATLYWYQQILGQGPKLLIQFQNNGVVDDSQLPKDRFSAERLKGVDSTLKIQPAKLEDSAVYLCASSLGRGQGPRYEQYFGPGTRLTVT.